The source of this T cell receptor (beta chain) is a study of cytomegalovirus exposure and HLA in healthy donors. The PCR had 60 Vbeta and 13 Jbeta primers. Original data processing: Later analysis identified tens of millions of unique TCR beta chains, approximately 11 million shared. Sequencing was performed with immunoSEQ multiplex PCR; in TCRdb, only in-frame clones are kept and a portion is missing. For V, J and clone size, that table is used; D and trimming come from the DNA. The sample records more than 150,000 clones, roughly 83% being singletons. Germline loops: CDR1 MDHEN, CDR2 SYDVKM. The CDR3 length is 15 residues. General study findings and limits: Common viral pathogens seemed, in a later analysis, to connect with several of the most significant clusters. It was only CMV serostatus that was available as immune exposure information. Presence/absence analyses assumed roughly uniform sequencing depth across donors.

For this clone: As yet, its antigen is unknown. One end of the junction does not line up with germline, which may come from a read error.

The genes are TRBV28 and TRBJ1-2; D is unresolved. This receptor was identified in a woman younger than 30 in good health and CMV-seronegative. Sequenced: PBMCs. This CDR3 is CASSSPGLGSSGYTF. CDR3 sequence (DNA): TGTGCCAGCAGTTCCCCGGGGTTGGGGTCGAGCGGCTATACCTTC.